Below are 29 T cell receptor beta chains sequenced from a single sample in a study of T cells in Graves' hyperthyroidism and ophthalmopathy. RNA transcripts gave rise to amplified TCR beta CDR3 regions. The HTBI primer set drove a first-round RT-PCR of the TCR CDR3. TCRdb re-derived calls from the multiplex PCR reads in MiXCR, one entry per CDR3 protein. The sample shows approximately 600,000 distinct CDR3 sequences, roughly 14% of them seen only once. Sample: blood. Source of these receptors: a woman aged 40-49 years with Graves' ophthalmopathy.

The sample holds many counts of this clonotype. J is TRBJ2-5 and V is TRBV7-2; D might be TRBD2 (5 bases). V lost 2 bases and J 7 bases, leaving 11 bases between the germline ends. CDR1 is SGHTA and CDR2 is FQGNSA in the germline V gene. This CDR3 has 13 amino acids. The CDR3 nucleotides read TGTGCCAGCAGCTTATCTAACGGAGGGACCCAGTACTTC. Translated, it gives CASSLSNGGTQYF.

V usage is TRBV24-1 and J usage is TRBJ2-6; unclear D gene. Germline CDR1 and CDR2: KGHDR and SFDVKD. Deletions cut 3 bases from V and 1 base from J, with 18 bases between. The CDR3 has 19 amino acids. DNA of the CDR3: TGTGCCACCAGTGATAGTTTTGGGTCCTCCTCTTCTGGGGCCAACGTCCTGACTTTC. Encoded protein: CATSDSFGSSSSGANVLTF.

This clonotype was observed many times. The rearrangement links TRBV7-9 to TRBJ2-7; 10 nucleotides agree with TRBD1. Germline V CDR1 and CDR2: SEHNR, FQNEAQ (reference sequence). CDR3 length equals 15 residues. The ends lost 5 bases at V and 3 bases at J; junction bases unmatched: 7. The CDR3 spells CASSGGTGAYYEQYF. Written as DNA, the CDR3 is TGTGCCAGCAGCGGAGGGACAGGGGCGTACTACGAGCAGTACTTC.

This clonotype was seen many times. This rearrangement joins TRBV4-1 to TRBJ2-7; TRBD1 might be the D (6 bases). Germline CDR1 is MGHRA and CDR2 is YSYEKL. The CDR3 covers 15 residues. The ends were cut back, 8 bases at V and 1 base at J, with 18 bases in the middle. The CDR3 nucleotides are TGCGCCAGCTCCCCGGCGCAGGGGCCATCCTACGAGCAGTACTTC. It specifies CASSPAQGPSYEQYF.

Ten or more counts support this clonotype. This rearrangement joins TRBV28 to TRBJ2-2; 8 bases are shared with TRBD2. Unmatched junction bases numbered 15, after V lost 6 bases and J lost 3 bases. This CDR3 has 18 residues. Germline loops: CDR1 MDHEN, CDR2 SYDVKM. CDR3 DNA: TGTGCCAGCAGCGAAAGACTAGCGTTTCGGCTTCACACCGGGGAGCTGTTTTTT. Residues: CASSERLAFRLHTGELFF.

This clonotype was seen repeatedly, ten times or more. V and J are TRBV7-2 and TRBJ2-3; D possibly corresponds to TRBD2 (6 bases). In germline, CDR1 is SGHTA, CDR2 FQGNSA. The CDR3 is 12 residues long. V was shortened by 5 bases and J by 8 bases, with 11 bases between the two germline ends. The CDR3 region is CASSPEGRTQYF. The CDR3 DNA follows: TGTGCCAGCAGCCCGGAGGGTCGTACGCAGTATTTT.

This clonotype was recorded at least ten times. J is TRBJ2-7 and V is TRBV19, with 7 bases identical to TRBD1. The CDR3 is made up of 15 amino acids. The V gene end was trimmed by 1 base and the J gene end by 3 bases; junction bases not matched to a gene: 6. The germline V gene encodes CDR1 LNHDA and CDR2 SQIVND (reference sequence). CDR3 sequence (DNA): TGTGCCAGTAGTATAGGCCAGGGGGAACACTACGAGCAGTACTTC. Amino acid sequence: CASSIGQGEHYEQYF. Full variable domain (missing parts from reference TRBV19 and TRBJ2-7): DGGITQSPKYLFRKEGQNVTLSCEQNLNHDAMYWYRQDPGQGLRLIYYSQIVNDFQKGDIAEGYSVSREKKESFPLTVTSAQKNPTAFYLCASSIGQGEHYEQYFGPGTRLTVT.

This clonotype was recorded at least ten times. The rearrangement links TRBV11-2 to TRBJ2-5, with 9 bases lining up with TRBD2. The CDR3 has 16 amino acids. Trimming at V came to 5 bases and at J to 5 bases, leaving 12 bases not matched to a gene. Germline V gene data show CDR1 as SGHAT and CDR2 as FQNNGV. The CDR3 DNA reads TGTGCCAGCAGCCTTCGAGCGGGAGGATTATGGGAGACCCAGTACTTC. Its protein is CASSLRAGGLWETQYF.

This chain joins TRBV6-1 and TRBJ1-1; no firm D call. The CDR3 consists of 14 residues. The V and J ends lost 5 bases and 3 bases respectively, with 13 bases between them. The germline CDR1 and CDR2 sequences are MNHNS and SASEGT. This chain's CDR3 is CASSRPTPDTEAFF. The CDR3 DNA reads TGTGCCAGCAGTCGACCCACTCCGGACACTGAAGCTTTCTTT.

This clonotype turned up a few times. The CDR3 nucleotides are TGTGCCAGCAGCCAAGTGCGGGTCCAAGGAGAGACCCAGTACTTC. This gives the protein CASSQVRVQGETQYF. The chain employs TRBV3-1 and TRBJ2-5, with D perhaps matching TRBD2 (5 bases). Germline CDR1 is LGHDT and CDR2 is YNNKEL (reference sequence). V was trimmed by 1 base and J by 4 bases, leaving 13 bases between them. The CDR3 is 15 amino acids.

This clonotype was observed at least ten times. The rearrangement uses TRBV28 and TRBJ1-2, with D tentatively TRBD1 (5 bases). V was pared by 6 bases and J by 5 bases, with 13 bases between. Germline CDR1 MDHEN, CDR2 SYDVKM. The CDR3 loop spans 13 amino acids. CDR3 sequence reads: CASRSGTVYGYTF. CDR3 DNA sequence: TGTGCCAGCAGATCCGGGACGGTTTATGGCTACACCTTC.

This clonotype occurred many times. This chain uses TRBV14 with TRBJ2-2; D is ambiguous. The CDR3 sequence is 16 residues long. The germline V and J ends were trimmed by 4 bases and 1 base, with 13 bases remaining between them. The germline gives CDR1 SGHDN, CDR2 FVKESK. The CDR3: CASSPLERVNTGELFF. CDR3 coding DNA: TGTGCCAGCAGCCCCCTCGAGCGTGTGAACACCGGGGAGCTGTTTTTT.

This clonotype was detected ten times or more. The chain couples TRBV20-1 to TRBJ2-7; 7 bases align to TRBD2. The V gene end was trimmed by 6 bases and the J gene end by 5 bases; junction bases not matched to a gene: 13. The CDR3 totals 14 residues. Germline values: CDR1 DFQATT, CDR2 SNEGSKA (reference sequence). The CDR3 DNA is TGCAGTGCCTTAGGGGCGGGAGAGCTCAACGAGCAGTACTTC. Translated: CSALGAGELNEQYF.

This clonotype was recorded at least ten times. In DNA, the CDR3 is TGTGCCAGCAGTCGGGAGGACAGGGGGCTTGGAGGCTACACCTTC. Translating it yields CASSREDRGLGGYTF. The chain is built from TRBV12-3 or TRBV12-4 and TRBJ1-2, with TRBD1 matching 11 bases. Trimming cost V 5 bases and J 8 bases; bases outside gene matches: 10. This CDR3 spans 15 amino acids.

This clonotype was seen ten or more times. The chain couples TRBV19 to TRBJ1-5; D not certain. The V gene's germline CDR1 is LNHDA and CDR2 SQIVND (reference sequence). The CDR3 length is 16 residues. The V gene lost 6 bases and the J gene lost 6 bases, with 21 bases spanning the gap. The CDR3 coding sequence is TGTGCCAGTAGGCCGGAACGGGAGGCGGGGAGTCAGCCCCAGCATTTT. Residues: CASRPEREAGSQPQHF.

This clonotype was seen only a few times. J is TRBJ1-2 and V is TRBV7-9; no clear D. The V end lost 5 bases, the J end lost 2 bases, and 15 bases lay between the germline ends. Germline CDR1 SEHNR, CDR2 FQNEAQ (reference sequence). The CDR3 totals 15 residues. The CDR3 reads CASSPVVAVNYGYTF. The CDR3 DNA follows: TGTGCCAGCAGCCCAGTAGTGGCGGTCAACTATGGCTACACCTTC.

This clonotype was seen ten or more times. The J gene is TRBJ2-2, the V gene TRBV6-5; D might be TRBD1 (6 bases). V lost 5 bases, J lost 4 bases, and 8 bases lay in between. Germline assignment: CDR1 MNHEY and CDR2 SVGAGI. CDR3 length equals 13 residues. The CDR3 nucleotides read TGTGCCAGCAGTAGACAGGCCACCGGGGAGCTGTTTTTT. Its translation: CASSRQATGELFF.

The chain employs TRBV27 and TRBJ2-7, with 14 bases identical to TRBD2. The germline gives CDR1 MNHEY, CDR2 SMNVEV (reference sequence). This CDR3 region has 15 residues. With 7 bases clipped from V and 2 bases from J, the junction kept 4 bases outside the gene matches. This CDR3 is CASKGTSGSPYEQYF. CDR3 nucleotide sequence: TGTGCCAGCAAGGGGACTAGCGGGAGTCCCTACGAGCAGTACTTC.

CDR3 sequence reads: CSVLGDRGGNSQETQYF. The CDR3 DNA is TGCAGCGTTCTAGGGGACAGGGGCGGTAATAGCCAAGAGACCCAGTACTTC. The rearrangement joins TRBV29-1 to TRBJ2-5; 10 nucleotides align to TRBD1. Unmatched junction bases numbered 13, after V lost 5 bases and J lost 1 base. This CDR3 contains 17 residues. Germline V lookup: CDR1 SQVTM, CDR2 ANQGSEA.

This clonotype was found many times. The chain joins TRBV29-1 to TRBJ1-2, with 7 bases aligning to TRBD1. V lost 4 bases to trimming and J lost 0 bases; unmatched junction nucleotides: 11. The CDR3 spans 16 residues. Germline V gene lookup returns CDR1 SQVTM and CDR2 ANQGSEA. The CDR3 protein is CSVGGTMGQSNYGYTF. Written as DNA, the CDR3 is TGCAGCGTTGGTGGCACCATGGGACAGTCTAACTATGGCTACACCTTC.

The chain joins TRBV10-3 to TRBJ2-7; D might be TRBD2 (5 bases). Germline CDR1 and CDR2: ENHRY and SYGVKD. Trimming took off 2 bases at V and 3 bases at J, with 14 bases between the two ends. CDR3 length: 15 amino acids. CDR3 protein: CAISEGGGRHYEQYF. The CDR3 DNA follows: TGTGCCATCAGTGAGGGTGGTGGGAGACACTACGAGCAGTACTTC.

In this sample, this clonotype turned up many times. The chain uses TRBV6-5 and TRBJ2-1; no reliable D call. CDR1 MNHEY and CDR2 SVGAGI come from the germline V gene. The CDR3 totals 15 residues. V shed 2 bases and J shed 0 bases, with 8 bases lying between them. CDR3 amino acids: CASSYALSSYNEQFF. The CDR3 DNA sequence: TGTGCCAGCAGTTACGCCTTAAGCTCCTACAATGAGCAGTTCTTC.

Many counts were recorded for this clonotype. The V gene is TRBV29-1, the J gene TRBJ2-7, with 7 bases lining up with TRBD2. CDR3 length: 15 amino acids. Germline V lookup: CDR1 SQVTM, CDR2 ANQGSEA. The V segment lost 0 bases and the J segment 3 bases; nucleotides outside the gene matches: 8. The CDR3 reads CSVEDLTSLGYEQYF. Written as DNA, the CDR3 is TGCAGCGTTGAAGATTTGACTAGCTTGGGCTACGAGCAGTACTTC.

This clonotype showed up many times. This CDR3 reads CASSPWRNSPLHF. The CDR3 DNA follows: TGTGCCAGCAGCCCATGGCGCAATTCACCCCTCCACTTT. The chain links TRBV7-2 to TRBJ1-6, with D unresolved. The V gene's germline CDR1 is SGHTA and CDR2 FQGNSA. Trimming cost V 5 bases and J 7 bases, with 9 bases left between them. CDR3 size: 13 residues.

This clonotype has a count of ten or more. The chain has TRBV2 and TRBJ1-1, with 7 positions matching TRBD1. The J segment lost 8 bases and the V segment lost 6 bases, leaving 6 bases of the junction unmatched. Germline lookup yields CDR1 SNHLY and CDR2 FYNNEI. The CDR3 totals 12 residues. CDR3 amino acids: CASSFRGQEAFF. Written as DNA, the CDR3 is TGTGCCAGCAGCTTCAGGGGACAGGAAGCTTTCTTT.

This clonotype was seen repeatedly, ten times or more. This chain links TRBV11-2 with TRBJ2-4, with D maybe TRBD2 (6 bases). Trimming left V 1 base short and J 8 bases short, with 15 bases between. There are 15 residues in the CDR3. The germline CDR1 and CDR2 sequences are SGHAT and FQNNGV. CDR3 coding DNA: TGTGCCAGCAGCTTAGGTGCGGGAATGGTTGACATTCAGTACTTC. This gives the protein CASSLGAGMVDIQYF.

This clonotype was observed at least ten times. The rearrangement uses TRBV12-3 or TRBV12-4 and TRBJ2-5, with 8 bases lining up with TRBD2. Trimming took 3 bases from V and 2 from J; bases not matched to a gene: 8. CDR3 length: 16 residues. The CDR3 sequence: CASSLHPGTSQETQYF. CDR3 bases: TGTGCCAGCAGTTTGCATCCCGGGACTAGTCAAGAGACCCAGTACTTC.

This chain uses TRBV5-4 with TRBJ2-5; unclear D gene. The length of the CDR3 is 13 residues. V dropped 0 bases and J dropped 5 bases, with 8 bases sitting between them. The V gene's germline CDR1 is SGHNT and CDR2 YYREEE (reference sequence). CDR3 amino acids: CASSLDQRETQYF. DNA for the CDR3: TGTGCCAGCAGCTTGGATCAAAGGGAGACCCAGTACTTC.

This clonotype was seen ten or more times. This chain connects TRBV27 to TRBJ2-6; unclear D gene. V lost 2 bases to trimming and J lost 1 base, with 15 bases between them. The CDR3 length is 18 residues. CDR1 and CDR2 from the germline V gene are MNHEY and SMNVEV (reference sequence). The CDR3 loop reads CASSLAGRKVSGANVLTF. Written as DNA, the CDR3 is TGTGCCAGCAGTTTAGCCGGCAGGAAAGTGTCTGGGGCCAACGTCCTGACTTTC.